The source of this TCR beta chain is a study of blood T cells in healthy people across ages (dated by TCRdb to about 2015). At the level of the whole study: In model experiments, template switching captured roughly one uniquely barcoded TCR beta cDNA molecule for every two T cells. Using the same blood draw, the study looked at two additional independent replicas of 1 million unique cDNA reads for two donors, one aged 18 to 30 and the other aged 80 or older. Four age groups were formed from the donors: young (average approximately 15 years), middle-aged (around 41), aged (roughly 56) and long-lived (less than 85). Age-related changes in TCR beta repertoire diversity were measured in the study by deep sequencing normalized with unique cDNA molecular identifiers. To avoid experimental bias, donors of different ages were randomly spread across the sequencing lanes. Beyond this particular receptor, the publication reports: As age increased, observed TCR beta diversity per million T cells dropped in a roughly linear way, and a significant reduction was already evident by age about 36. Because donor CMV infection status was unknown, age-related changes in expanded clonotypes were potentially confounded. There was a strong correlation between observed TCR beta diversity and the percentage of naive T cells measured by flow cytometry. Total diversity estimates from one million sequenced T cells were considered lower bounds and underestimates. Conclusive comparison of naive and antigen-experienced compartments was prevented by the profiling of bulk unsorted PBMCs. Compared with the aged group, more naive CD4+ T cells, fewer expanded clones and increased TCR diversity were shown by the long-lived group, suggesting age selection.

Library construction relied on 5' RACE. Sequencing instrument: Illumina HiSeq 2500. The second PCR ran for about 7 to 11 cycles and used a J-beta primer mix along with a sample-barcoded 5' primer. A unique molecular identifier was introduced onto each TCR beta cDNA molecule by a template-switch 5' adaptor carrying 12 random nucleotides. Each sample yielded at least 2.5 million CDR3-containing paired-end reads. First-strand cDNA synthesis was performed from all RNA using the Mint cDNA synthesis kit, with priming by a TRBC-specific oligonucleotide. After uracil-DNA glycosylase treatment, a first 18-cycle PCR used universal primers M1SS and BC2_uni_R on all cDNA. As for how the authors treated the data: For normalization, 1 million high-quality reads, each with a distinct molecular identifier, were randomly selected from each sample. Reads sharing molecular identifiers were discarded rather than binned into consensus sequences. MiTCR, with a Q25 quality threshold and the strictest error-elimination algorithm, was used for CDR3 identification, clonotype clustering and error correction. A nonparametric unseen species model with Euler transformation was used to estimate lower-bound total TCR beta diversity. TCRdb redid the processing of the public reads, applying fastp at Q25 and MiXCR, and retained in-frame beta chains. Here each entry gathers all rows of one CDR3 protein and keeps the most common genes and DNA. None of the V and J calls come from the authors' own analysis; TCRdb made them. This sample has roughly 800,000 distinct CDR3 sequences in its table, and roughly 64% of those were observed once. 20% to 25% of the sample is in the top ten clones.

Remarks on this clonotype: Its cognate antigen has yet to be identified. Per-base qualities were not stored, and no clone one base away is much larger.

Systemically healthy Caucasian individuals from Russia, some 40 in total and aged about 6 to 100 years, were included as donors. Each donor gave ten milliliters of peripheral blood, drawn into EDTA-treated Vacutainer tubes. Ficoll-Paque density-gradient centrifugation was used to isolate PBMCs, with at least 6.5 million obtained per sample. Trizol reagent was used to extract total RNA from PBMCs, with at least 6 micrograms per sample. For every donor, flow cytometry on a PBMC aliquot measured the percentage of naive CD45RAhigh/CD27high T cells. The sample taken for sequencing was blood. This TCR came from a man aged 25-45 years in good health.

The DNA sequence is as follows: TGTGCCACCGCCCCCGGGGAGATACAAGAGACCCAGTACTTC. The resulting protein is CATAPGEIQETQYF. This sequence uses TRBV15 and TRBJ2-5; the D gene is perhaps TRBD2, on 5 matching bases. The CDR3 has 14 amino acids, counting the end cysteine and phenylalanine. Kept here is only the CDR3 DNA, which spans 42 bases and is read in frame from base 1. CDR1 LNHNV and CDR2 YYDKDF were looked up in the germline V gene (reference sequence). The trim is 8 bases for V and 2 bases for J, with a gap of 15 bases between the germline ends.